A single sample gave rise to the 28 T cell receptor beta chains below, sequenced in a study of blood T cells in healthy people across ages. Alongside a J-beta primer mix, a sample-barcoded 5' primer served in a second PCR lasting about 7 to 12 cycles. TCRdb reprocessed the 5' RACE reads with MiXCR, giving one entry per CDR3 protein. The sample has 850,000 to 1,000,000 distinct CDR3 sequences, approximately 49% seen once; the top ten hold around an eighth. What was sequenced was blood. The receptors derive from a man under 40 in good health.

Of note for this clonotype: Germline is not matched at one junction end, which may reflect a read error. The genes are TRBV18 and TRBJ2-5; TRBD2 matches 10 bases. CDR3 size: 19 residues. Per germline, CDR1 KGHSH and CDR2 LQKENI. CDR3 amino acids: CASPPLTLAGVSAIETQYF. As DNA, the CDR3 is TGTGCCAGCCCACCACTTACGCTAGCGGGAGTTTCTGCTATCGAGACCCAGTACTTC.

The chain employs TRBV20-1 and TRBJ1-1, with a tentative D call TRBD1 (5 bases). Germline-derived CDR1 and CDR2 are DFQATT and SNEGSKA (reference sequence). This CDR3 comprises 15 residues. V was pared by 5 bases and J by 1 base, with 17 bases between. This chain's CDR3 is CSAQDSGRANTEAFF. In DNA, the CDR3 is TGCAGTGCTCAGGACTCAGGGAGAGCGAACACTGAAGCTTTCTTT.

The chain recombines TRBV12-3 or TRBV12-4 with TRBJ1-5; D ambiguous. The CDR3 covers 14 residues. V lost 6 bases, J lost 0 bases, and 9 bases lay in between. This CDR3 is CASRSQNSNQPQHF. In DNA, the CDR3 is TGTGCCAGCAGGTCACAGAATAGCAATCAGCCCCAGCATTTT.

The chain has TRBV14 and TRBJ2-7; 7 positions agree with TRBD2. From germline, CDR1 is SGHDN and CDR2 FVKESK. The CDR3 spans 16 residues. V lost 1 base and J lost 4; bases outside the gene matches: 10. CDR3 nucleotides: TGTGCCAGCAGCCAAGCCATGGCGGGGGTTAGTTACGAGCAGTACTTC. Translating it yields CASSQAMAGVSYEQYF.

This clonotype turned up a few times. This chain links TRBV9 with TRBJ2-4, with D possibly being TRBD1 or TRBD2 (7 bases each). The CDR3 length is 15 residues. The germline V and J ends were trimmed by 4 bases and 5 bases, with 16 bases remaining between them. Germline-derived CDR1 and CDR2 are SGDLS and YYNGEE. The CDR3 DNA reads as TGTGCCAGCAGCCCCAGGGGGGGCCTCGAAAACATTCAGTACTTC. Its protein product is CASSPRGGLENIQYF.

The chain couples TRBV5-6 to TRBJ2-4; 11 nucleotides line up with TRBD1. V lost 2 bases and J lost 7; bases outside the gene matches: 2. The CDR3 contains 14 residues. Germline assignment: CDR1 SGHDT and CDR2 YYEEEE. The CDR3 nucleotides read TGTGCCAGCAGCTTCGGGACAGGGGGGAACATTCAGTACTTC. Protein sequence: CASSFGTGGNIQYF.

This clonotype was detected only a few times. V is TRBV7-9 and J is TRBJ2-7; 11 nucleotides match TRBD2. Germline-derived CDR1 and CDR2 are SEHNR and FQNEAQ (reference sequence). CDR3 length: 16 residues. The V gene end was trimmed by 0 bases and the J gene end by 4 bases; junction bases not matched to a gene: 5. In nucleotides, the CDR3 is TGTGCCAGCAGCTTAGCGCCGGGACTAGCGGAGTACGAGCAGTACTTC. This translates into CASSLAPGLAEYEQYF.

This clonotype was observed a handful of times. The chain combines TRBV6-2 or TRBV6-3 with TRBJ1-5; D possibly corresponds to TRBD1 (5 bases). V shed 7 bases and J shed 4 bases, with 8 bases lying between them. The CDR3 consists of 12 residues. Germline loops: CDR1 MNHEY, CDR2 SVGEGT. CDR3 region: CASKGHNQPQHF. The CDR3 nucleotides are TGTGCCAGCAAAGGACATAATCAGCCCCAGCATTTT.

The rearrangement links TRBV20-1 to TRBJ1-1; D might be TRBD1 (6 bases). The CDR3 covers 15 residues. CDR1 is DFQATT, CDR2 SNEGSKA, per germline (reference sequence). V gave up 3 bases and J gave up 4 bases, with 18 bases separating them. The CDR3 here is CSARGSGAGSTEAFF. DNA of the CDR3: TGCAGTGCTAGGGGGTCAGGGGCAGGGAGCACTGAAGCTTTCTTT.

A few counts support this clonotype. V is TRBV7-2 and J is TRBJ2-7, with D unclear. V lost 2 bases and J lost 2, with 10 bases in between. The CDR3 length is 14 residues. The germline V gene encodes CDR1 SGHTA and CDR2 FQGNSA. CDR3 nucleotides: TGTGCCAGCAGCTTAACCCGGCAAACCTACGAGCAGTACTTC. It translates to CASSLTRQTYEQYF.

CDR3 amino acids: CASSQDPGLTYNEQFF. The CDR3 DNA reads as TGTGCCAGCAGCCAAGATCCCGGTCTGACCTACAATGAGCAGTTCTTC. The chain couples TRBV4-2 to TRBJ2-1; no clear D gene. The V end lost 0 bases, the J end lost 2 bases, and 11 bases lay between the germline ends. The CDR3 has 16 amino acids. Germline V gene sequence: CDR1 LGHNA, CDR2 YNFKEQ.

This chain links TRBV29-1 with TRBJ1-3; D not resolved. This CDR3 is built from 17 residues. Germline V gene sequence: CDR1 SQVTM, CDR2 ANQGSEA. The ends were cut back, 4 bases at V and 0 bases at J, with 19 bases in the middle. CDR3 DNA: TGCAGCGTTGTTACGACCCTCACAAGGGACTCTGGAAACACCATATATTTT. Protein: CSVVTTLTRDSGNTIYF.

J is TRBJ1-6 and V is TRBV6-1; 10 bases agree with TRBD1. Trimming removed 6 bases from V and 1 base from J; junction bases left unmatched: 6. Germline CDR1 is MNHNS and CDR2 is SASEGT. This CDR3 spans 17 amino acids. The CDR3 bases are TGTGCCAGCAGGATTGGACAGGGGGGTTCCTATAATTCACCCCTCCACTTT. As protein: CASRIGQGGSYNSPLHF.

The CDR3 loop is CASTKQTGWNIQYF. CDR3 nucleotides: TGTGCCAGCACCAAGCAAACAGGGTGGAACATTCAGTACTTC. The chain couples TRBV7-2 to TRBJ2-4; maybe TRBD1 (6 bases). V dropped 7 bases and J dropped 7 bases, with 17 bases sitting between them. The CDR3 is 14 residues long. CDR1 and CDR2 from the germline V gene are SGHTA and FQGNSA.

CDR3 residues: CASSSQEGTRSEQFF. Here the CDR3 DNA reads TGTGCCAGCAGCTCCCAAGAAGGGACTAGGAGTGAGCAGTTCTTC. J is TRBJ2-1 and V is TRBV7-9, with 8 bases lining up with TRBD2. Trimming cost V 4 bases and J 9 bases; bases outside gene matches: 11. There are 15 residues in the CDR3. Looked up from germline, CDR1 is SEHNR and CDR2 is FQNEAQ (reference sequence).

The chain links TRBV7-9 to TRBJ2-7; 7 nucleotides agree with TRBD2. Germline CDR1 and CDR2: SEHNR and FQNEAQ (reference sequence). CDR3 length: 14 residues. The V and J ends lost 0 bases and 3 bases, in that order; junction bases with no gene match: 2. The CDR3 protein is CASSLAQRDYEQYF. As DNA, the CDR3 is TGTGCCAGCAGCTTAGCGCAGCGGGACTACGAGCAGTACTTC.

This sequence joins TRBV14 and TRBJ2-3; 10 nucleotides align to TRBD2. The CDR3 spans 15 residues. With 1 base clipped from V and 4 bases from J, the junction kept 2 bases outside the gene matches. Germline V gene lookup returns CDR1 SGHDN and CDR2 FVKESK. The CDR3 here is CASSQGLAGSDTQYF. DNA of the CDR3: TGTGCCAGCAGCCAAGGACTAGCGGGCTCAGATACGCAGTATTTT.

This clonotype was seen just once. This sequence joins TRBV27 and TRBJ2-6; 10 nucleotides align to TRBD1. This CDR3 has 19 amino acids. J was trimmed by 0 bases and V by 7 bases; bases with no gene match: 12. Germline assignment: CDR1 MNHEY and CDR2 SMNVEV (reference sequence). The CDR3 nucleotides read TGTGCCAGCACCTCCTCCCGGGACAGGGGCGTCTCTGGGGCCAACGTCCTGACTTTC. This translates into CASTSSRDRGVSGANVLTF.

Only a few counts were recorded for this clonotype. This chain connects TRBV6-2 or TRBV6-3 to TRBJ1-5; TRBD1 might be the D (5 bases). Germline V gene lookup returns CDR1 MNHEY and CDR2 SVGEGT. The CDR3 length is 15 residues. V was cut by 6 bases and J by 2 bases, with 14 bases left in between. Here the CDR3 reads CASRTGTMGNQPQHF. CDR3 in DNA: TGTGCCAGCAGAACGGGGACTATGGGCAATCAGCCCCAGCATTTT.

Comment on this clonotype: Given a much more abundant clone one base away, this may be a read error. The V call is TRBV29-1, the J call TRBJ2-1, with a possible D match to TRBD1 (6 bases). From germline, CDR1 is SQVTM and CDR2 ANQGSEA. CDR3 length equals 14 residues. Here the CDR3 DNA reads TGCAACGGTTCCGGGACACCCTCCTACAATGAGCAGTTCTTC. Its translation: CNGSGTPSYNEQFF.

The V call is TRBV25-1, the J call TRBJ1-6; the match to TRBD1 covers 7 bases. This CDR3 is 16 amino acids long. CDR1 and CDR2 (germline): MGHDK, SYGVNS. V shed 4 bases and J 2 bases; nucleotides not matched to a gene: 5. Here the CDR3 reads CASSAVDRAYNSPLHF. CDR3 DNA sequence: TGTGCCAGCAGTGCGGTAGACAGGGCCTATAATTCACCCCTCCACTTT.

CDR3 sequence reads: CASSGGFWQNTEAFF. The CDR3 DNA sequence: TGCGCCAGCAGCGGGGGGTTCTGGCAGAACACTGAAGCTTTCTTT. The chain is built from TRBV5-1 and TRBJ1-1; TRBD1 might be the D (5 bases). The germline V and J ends were trimmed by 4 bases and 1 base, with 14 bases remaining between them. Germline CDR1 SGHRS, CDR2 YFSETQ. The CDR3 is 15 amino acids.

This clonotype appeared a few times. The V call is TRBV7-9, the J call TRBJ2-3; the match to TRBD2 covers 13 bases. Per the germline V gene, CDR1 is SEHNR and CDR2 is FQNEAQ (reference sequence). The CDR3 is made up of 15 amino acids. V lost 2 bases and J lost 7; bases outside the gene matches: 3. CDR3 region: CASSLLTSGGNTQYF. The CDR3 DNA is TGTGCCAGCAGCTTACTGACTAGCGGGGGGAATACGCAGTATTTT.

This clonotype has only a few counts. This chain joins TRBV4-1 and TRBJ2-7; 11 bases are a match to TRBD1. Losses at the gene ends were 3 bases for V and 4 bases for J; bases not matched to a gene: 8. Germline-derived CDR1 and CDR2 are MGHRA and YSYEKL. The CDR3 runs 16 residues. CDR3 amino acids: CASSQGTGGRSYEQYF. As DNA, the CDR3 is TGCGCCAGCAGCCAGGGGACAGGGGGTCGTTCTTACGAGCAGTACTTC.

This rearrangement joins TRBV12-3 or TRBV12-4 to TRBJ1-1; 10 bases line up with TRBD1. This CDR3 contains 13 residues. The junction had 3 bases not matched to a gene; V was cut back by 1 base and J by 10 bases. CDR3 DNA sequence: TGTGCCAGCAGTTTAGGGTGGACAGGGGGAGCTTTCTTT. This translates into CASSLGWTGGAFF.

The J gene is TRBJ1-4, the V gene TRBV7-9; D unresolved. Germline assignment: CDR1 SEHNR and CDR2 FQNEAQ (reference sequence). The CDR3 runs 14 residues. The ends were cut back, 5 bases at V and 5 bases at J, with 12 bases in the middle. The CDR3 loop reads CASSPDAGNEKLFF. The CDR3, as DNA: TGTGCCAGCAGCCCTGATGCGGGCAATGAAAAACTGTTTTTT.

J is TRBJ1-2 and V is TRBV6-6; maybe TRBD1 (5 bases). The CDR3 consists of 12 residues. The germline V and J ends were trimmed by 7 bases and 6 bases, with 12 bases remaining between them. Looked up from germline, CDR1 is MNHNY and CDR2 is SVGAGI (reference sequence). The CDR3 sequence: CASNPLGDGYTF. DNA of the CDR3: TGTGCCAGCAATCCACTAGGGGATGGCTACACCTTC.

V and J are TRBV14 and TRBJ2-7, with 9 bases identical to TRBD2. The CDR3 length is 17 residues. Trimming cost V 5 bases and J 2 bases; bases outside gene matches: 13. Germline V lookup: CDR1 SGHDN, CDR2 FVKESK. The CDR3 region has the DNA TGTGCCAGCAGCAAAGCGATCCGAAGCGGGGGGACCTACGAGCAGTACTTC. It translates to CASSKAIRSGGTYEQYF.